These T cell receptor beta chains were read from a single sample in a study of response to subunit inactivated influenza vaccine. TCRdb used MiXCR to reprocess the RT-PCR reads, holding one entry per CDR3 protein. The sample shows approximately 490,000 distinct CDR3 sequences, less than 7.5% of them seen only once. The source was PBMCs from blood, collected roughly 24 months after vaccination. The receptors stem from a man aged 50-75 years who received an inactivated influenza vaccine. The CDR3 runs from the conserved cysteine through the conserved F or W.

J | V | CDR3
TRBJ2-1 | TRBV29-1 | CSACSSGGISSYNEQFF
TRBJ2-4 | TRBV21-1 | CASSKGTHKAKNIQYF
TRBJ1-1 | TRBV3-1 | CASSQIGASTEAFF
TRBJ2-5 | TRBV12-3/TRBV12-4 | CASSLAPQITGGAAETQYF
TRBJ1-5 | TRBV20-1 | CSARRAPYQPQHF
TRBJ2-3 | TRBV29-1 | CSVAGGGGRYTDTQYF
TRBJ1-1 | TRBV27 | CASRRQARAEAFF
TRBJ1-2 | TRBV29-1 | CSTSGTSGYTF
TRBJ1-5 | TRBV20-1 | CSARYGGYNQPQHF
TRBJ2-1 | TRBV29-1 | CSVGDGANEQFF
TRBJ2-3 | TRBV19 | CASSKSGLAGDDTQYF
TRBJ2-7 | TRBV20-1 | CSARGTMGAFEQYF
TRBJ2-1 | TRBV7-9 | CASSLETSAQFF
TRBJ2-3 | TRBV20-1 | CSAFWRGARTDTQYF
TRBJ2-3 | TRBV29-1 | CSGAPTGGKTDTQYF
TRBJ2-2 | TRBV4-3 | CASSQELAKGTGELFF
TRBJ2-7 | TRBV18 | CASSYGFTAEQYF
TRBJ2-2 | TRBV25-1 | CASIPPGPGTGELFF
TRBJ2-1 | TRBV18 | CASSPLATGRGNEQFF
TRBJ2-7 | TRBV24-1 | CATSGGPPYEQYF
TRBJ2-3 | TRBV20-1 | CSASAPPYSTDTQYF
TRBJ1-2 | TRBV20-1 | CSALRPPSDYGYTF
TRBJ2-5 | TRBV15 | CATGRQGRETQYF
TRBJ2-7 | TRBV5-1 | CASSLDLTSSYEQYF
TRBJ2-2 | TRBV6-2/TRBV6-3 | CASNRGGPPGELFF
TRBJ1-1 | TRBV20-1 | CSASQIGTEAFF
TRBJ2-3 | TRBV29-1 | CSVESAGNTQYF
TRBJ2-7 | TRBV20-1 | CSASGEVYEQYF
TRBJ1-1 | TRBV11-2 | CASSLGTGLATEAFF
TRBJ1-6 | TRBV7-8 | CASSFARGGNNNSPLHF
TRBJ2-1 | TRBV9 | CASSVVAGVYGYNEQFF
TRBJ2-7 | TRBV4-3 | CASSQDTYAYEQYF
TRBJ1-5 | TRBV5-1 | CASSVGQGRNQPRYF